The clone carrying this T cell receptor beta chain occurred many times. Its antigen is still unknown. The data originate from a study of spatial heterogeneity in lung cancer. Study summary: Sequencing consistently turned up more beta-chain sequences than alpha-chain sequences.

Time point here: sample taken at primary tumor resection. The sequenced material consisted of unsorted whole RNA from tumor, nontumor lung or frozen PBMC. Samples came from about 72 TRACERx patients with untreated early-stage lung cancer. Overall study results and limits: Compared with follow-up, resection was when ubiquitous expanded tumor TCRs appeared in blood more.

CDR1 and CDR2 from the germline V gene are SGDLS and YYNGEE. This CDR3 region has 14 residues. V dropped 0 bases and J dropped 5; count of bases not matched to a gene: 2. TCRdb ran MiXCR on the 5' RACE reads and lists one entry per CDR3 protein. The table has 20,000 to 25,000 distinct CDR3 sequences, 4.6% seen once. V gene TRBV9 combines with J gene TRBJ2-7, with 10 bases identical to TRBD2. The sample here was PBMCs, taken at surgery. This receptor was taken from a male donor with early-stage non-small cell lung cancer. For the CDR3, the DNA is TGTGCCAGCAGCGTAGGCGGACTAGCGGACGAGCAGTACTTC. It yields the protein CASSVGGLADEQYF.